The rows below give T cell receptor beta chains drawn from one sample of a study of T cell responses to AZD1222 COVID-19 vaccine. Some clones are missing from TCRdb's copy, which holds only in-frame ones; the method was immunoSEQ multiplex PCR. The sample comprises approximately 100,000 clones, about 88% of which are singletons, and under 20% rests with the top ten. Sequences were derived from peripheral blood, sampled on day 0 of AZD1222 vaccination. These receptors came from an adult in good health. Each CDR3 is given with its conserved first and last residue. A D gene is named only where the DNA matches it firmly. Rows give clone size only sometimes, using once, few, many, or a class for an expanded clone.

d_gene: -
j_gene: TRBJ1-2
abundance: -
v_gene: TRBV30
CDR3aa: CAWSVLSSYTF
CDR3nt: TGTGCCTGGAGTGTACTAAGTAGCTACACCTTC

d_gene: -
j_gene: TRBJ1-3
abundance: -
v_gene: TRBV11-3
CDR3aa: CASSSRGASGNTIYF
CDR3nt: TGTGCCAGCAGTTCCAGAGGTGCATCTGGAAACACCATATATTTT

d_gene: TRBD2
j_gene: TRBJ2-5
abundance: -
v_gene: TRBV5-1
CDR3aa: CASRHLAGVVVQETQYF
CDR3nt: TGCGCCAGCAGGCACCTAGCGGGGGTCGTCGTACAAGAGACCCAGTACTTC

d_gene: -
j_gene: TRBJ2-5
abundance: -
v_gene: TRBV7-2
CDR3aa: CASSLGREKETQYF
CDR3nt: TGTGCCAGCAGCTTAGGCAGGGAGAAAGAGACCCAGTACTTC

d_gene: -
j_gene: TRBJ1-2
abundance: -
v_gene: TRBV28
CDR3aa: CASSSSPPGVGYGYTF
CDR3nt: TGTGCCAGCAGTTCCTCCCCCCCAGGTGTAGGCTATGGCTACACCTTC

d_gene: -
j_gene: TRBJ2-7
abundance: -
v_gene: TRBV5-6
CDR3aa: CASKSTGSNEQYF
CDR3nt: TGTGCCAGCAAGTCGACAGGTTCCAACGAGCAGTACTTC

d_gene: TRBD1
j_gene: TRBJ2-1
abundance: -
v_gene: TRBV27
CDR3aa: CASRFGTGMYNEQFF
CDR3nt: TGTGCCAGCAGGTTCGGGACAGGGATGTACAATGAGCAGTTCTTC

d_gene: -
j_gene: TRBJ1-2
abundance: -
v_gene: TRBV7-9
CDR3aa: CASSFAGRAGGYTF
CDR3nt: TGTGCCAGCAGCTTCGCTGGTCGTGCAGGCGGCTACACCTTC

d_gene: TRBD1
j_gene: TRBJ2-5
abundance: -
v_gene: TRBV7-3
CDR3aa: CASSPGQLKGETQYF
CDR3nt: TGTGCCAGCAGCCCGGGACAGCTCAAGGGGGAGACCCAGTACTTC

d_gene: TRBD1
j_gene: TRBJ1-2
abundance: once
v_gene: TRBV30
CDR3aa: CAWRIQGGYGYTF
CDR3nt: TGTGCCTGGAGGATACAGGGGGGCTATGGCTACACCTTC

d_gene: -
j_gene: TRBJ1-4
abundance: -
v_gene: TRBV5-1
CDR3aa: CASRSRGLSNEKLFF
CDR3nt: TGCGCCAGCAGATCAAGGGGACTTTCTAATGAAAAACTGTTTTTT

d_gene: -
j_gene: TRBJ1-5
abundance: once
v_gene: TRBV7-2
CDR3aa: CASSPGHNSNQPQHF
CDR3nt: TGTGCCAGCAGCCCAGGGCATAATAGCAATCAGCCCCAGCATTTT

d_gene: -
j_gene: TRBJ2-3
abundance: -
v_gene: TRBV12-3/TRBV12-4
CDR3aa: CASSLYADTQYF
CDR3nt: TGTGCCAGCAGTTTGTATGCAGATACGCAGTATTTT

d_gene: TRBD1
j_gene: TRBJ1-1
abundance: -
v_gene: TRBV7-9
CDR3aa: CASSFSLGTGNTEAFF
CDR3nt: TGTGCCAGCAGCTTCTCCTTGGGGACAGGGAACACTGAAGCTTTCTTT

d_gene: -
j_gene: TRBJ2-7
abundance: -
v_gene: TRBV5-1
CDR3aa: CASSLVGGRYEQYF
CDR3nt: TGCGCCAGCAGCTTGGTGGGGGGCCGATACGAGCAGTACTTC

d_gene: -
j_gene: TRBJ1-2
abundance: -
v_gene: TRBV4-2
CDR3aa: CASSQDLAGVYYGYTF
CDR3nt: TGTGCCAGCAGCCAAGATTTGGCAGGGGTCTACTATGGCTACACCTTC

d_gene: -
j_gene: TRBJ2-3
abundance: -
v_gene: TRBV6-5
CDR3aa: CASSPSRGSTQYF
CDR3nt: TGTGCCAGCAGCCCCTCCAGGGGCTCGACGCAGTATTTT

d_gene: TRBD1
j_gene: TRBJ2-5
abundance: -
v_gene: TRBV7-9
CDR3aa: CASSSDRAVETQYF
CDR3nt: TGTGCCAGCAGCTCGGACAGGGCCGTTGAGACCCAGTACTTC

d_gene: -
j_gene: TRBJ1-6
abundance: once
v_gene: TRBV28
CDR3aa: CASSLWGADSPLHF
CDR3nt: TGTGCCAGCAGTTTATGGGGGGCTGATTCACCCCTCCACTTT